This TCR beta chain was sequenced for a study of cytomegalovirus exposure and HLA in healthy donors. A word on this clone: Its specificity is unknown.

Researchers ran the PCR with 60 Vbeta and 13 Jbeta primers. Some clones are missing from TCRdb's copy, which holds only in-frame ones; the method was immunoSEQ multiplex PCR. In total, the table holds 70,000 or so clones. The V gene lost 2 bases and the J gene lost 4 bases, with 12 bases spanning the gap. In germline, CDR1 is SGDLS, CDR2 YYNGEE. The CDR3 consists of 14 residues. Study-level points and caveats: In a later analysis, at a false discovery rate of 0.05, 15,000 to 20,000 TCR beta sequences were associated with HLA alleles.

The gene calls are TRBV9 and TRBJ1-2; maybe TRBD1 (6 bases). The TCR was taken from a man aged 35 to 55 in good health and CMV-seronegative. Sample: PBMCs. As DNA, the CDR3 is TGTGCCAGCAGCGTTGGGGGGGCCCGCTATGGCTACACCTTC. Translating it yields CASSVGGARYGYTF.